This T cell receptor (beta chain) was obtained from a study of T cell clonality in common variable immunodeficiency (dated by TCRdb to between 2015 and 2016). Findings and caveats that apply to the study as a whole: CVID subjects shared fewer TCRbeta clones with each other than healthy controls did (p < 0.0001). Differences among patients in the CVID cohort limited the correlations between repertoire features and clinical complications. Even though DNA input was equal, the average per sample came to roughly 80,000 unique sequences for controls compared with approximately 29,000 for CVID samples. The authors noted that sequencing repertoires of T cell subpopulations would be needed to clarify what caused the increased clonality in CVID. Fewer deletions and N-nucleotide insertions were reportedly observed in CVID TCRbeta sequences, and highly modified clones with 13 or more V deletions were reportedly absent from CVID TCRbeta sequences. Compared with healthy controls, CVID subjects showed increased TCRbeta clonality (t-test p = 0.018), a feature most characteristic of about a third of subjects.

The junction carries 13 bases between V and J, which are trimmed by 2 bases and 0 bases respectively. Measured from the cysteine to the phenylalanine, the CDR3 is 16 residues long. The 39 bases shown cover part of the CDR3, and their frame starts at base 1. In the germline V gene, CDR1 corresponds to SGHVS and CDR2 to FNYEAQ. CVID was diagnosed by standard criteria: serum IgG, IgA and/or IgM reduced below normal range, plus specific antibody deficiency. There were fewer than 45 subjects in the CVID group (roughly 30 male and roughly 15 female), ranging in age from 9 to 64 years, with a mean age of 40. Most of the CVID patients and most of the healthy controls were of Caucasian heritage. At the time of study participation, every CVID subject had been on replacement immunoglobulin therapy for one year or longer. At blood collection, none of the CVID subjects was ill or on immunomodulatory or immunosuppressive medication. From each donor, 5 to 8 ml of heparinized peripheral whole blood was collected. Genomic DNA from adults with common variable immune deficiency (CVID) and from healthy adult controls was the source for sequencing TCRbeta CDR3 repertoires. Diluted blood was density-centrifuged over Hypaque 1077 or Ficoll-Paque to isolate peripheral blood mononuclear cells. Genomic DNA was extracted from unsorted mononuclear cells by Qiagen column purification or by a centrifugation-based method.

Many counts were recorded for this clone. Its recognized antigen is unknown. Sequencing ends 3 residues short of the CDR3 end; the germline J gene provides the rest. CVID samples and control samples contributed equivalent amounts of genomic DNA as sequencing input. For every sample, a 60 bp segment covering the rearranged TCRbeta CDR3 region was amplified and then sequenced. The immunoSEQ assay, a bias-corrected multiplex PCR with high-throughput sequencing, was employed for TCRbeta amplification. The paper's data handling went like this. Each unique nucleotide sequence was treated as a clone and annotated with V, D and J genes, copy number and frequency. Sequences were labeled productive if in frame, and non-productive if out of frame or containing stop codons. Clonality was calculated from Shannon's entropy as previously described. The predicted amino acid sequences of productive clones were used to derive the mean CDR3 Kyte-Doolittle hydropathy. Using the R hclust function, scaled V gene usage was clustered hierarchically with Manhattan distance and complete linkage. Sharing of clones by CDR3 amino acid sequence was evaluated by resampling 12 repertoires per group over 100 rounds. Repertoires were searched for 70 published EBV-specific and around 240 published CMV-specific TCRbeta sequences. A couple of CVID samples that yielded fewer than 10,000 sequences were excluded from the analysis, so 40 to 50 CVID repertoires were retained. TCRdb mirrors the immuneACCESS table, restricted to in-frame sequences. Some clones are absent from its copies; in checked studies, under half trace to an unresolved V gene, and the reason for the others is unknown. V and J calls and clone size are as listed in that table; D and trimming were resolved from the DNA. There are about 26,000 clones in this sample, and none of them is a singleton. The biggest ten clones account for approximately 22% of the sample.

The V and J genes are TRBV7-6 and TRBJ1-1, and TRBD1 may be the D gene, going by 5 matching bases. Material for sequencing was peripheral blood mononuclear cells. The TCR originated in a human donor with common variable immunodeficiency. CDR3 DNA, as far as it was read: TGTGCCAGCAGCTTAACGGCCGGGGGGATGAACACTGAA. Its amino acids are CASSLTAGGMNTE. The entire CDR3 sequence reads CASSLTAGGMNTEAFF.